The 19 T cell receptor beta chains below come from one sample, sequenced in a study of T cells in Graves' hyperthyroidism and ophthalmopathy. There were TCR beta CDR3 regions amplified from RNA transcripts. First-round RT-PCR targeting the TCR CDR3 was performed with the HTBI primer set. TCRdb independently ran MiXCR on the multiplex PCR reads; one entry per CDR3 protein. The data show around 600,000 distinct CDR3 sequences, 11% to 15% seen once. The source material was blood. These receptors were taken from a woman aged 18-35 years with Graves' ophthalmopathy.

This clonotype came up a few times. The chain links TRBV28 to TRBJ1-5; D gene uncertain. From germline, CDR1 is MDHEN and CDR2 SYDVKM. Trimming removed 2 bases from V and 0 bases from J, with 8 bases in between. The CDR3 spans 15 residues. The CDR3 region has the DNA TGTGCCAGCAGTTTAACATATTATAGCAATCAGCCCCAGCATTTT. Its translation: CASSLTYYSNQPQHF.

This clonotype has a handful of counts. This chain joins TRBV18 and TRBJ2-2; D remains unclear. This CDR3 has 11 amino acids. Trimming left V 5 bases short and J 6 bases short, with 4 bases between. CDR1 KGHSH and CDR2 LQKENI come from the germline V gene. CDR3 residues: CASSVAGELFF. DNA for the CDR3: TGTGCCAGCTCAGTTGCCGGGGAGCTGTTTTTT.

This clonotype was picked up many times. CDR3 residues: CASSDSHAGEKLFF. CDR3 in DNA: TGTGCCAGCAGTGACAGTCATGCAGGGGAAAAACTGTTTTTT. The chain recombines TRBV2 with TRBJ1-4; D is perhaps TRBD1 (5 bases). Trimming removed 3 bases at V and 8 bases at J, with 13 bases between. The CDR3 covers 14 residues. CDR1 is SNHLY and CDR2 is FYNNEI in the germline V gene.

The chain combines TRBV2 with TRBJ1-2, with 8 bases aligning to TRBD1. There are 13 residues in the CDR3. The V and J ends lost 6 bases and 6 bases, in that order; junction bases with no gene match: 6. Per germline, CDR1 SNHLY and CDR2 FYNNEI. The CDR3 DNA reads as TGTGCCAGCAGGGTCCTGACAGGGGATGGCTACACCTTC. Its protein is CASRVLTGDGYTF.

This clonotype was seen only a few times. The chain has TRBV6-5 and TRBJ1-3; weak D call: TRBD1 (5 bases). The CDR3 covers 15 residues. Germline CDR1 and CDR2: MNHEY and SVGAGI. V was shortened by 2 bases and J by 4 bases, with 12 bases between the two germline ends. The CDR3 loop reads CASSYLVTEGNTIYF. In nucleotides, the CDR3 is TGTGCCAGCAGTTACCTTGTGACAGAGGGAAACACCATATATTTT.

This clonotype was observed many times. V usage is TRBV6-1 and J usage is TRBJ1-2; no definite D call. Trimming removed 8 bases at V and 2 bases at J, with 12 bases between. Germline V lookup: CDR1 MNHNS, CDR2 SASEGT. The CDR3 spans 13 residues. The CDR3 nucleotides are TGTGCCAGCCTGTCTGGGGAAAACTATGGCTACACCTTC. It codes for CASLSGENYGYTF.

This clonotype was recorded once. This CDR3 reads CASSPLPERAGGPDEQFF. The CDR3 nucleotides read TGTGCCAGCAGCCCCTTGCCGGAGAGAGCGGGAGGGCCCGATGAGCAGTTCTTC. The chain links TRBV19 to TRBJ2-1; 10 nucleotides agree with TRBD2. CDR3 size: 18 residues. The germline CDR1 and CDR2 sequences are LNHDA and SQIVND (reference sequence). V lost 9 bases and J lost 8; bases outside the gene matches: 22. Complete variable domain (other parts from reference TRBV19 and TRBJ2-1): DGGITQSPKYLFRKEGQNVTLSCEQNLNHDAMYWYRQDPGQGLRLIYYSQIVNDFQKGDIAEGYSVSREKKESFPLTVTSAQKNPTAFYLCASSPLPERAGGPDEQFFGPGTRLTVL.

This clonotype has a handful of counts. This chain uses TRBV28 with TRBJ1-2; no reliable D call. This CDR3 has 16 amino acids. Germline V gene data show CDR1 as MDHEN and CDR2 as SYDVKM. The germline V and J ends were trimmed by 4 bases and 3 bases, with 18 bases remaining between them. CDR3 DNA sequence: TGTGCCAGCAGTTCCCTACGGGAGTTCCCTGACTATGGCTACACCTTC. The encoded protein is CASSSLREFPDYGYTF.

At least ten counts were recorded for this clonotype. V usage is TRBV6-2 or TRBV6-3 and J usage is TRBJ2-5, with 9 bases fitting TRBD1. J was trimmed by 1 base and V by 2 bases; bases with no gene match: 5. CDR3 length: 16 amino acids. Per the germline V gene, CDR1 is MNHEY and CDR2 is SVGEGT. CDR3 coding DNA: TGTGCCAGCAGTTACCTGTGGGACAGGGTCCAAGAGACCCAGTACTTC. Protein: CASSYLWDRVQETQYF.

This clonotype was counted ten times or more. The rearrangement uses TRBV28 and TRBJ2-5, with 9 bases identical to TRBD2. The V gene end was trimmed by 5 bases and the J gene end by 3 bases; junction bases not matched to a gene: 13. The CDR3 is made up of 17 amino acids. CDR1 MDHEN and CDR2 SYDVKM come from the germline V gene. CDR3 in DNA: TGTGCCAGCAGTCCCCTTGGACTAGCGCGGGGGAAAGAGACCCAGTACTTC. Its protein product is CASSPLGLARGKETQYF.

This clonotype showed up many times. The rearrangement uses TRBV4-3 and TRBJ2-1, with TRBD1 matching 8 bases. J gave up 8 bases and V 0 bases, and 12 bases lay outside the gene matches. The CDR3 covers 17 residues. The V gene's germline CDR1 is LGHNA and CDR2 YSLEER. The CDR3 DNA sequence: TGCGCCAGCAGCCAAGATCCCATAGGCAGGGGGCACGATGAGCAGTTCTTC. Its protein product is CASSQDPIGRGHDEQFF.

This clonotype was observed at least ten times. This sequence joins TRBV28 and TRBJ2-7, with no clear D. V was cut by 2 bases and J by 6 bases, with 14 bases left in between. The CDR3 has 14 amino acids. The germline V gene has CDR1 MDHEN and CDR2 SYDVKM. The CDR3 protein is CASSLPGPRGEQYF. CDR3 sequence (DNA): TGTGCCAGCAGTTTACCGGGCCCCCGAGGCGAGCAGTACTTC.

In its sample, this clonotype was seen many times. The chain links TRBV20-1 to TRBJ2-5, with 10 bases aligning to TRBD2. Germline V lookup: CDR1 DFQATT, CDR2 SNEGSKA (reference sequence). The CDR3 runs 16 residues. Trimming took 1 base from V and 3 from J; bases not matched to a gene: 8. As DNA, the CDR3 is TGCAGTGCTAGAGTAGGAGCGGGAGGGCCTAAAGAGACCCAGTACTTC. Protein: CSARVGAGGPKETQYF.

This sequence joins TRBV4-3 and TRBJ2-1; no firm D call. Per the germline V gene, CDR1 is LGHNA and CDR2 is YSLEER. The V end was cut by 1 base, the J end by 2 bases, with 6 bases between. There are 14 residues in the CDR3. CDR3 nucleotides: TGCGCCAGCAGCCAAGGATGGGCCTACAATGAGCAGTTCTTC. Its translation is CASSQGWAYNEQFF.

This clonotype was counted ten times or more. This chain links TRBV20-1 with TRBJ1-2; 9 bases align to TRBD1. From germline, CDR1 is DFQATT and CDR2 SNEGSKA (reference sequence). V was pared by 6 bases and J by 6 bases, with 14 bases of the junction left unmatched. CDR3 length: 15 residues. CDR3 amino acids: CSAPAITGGFNGYTF. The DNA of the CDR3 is TGCAGTGCCCCCGCGATTACAGGGGGCTTTAATGGCTACACCTTC.

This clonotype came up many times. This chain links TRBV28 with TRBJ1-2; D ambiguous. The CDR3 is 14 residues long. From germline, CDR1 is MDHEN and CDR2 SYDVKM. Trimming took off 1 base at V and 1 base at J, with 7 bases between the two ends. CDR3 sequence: CASSLLGINYGYTF. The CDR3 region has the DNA TGTGCCAGCAGTTTATTAGGCATTAACTATGGCTACACCTTC.

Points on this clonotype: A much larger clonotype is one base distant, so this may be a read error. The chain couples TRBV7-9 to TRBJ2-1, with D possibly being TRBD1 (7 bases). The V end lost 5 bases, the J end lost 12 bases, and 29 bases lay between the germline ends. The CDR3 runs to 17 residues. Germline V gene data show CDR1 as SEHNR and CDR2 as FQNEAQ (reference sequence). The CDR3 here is CASSAITGELRGDGQFF. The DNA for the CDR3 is TGTGCCAGCAGCGCGATTACAGGGGAACTACGCGGGGATGGGCAGTTCTTC. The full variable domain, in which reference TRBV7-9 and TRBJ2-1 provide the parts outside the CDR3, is DTGVSQNPRHKITKRGQNVTFRCDPISEHNRLYWYRQTLGQGPEFLTYFQNEAQLEKSRLLSDRFSAERPKGSFSTLEIQRTEQGDSAMYLCASSAITGELRGDGQFFGPGTRLTVL.

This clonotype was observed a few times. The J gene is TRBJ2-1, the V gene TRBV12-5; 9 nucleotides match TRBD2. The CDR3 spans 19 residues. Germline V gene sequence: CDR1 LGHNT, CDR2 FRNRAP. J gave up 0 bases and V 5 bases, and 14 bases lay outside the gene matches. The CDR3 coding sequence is TGTGCTAGTGGTACTTTGACTAGCGGCAGAGAGGGCTCCTACAATGAGCAGTTCTTC. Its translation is CASGTLTSGREGSYNEQFF. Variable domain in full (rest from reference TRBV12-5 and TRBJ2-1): DARVTQTPRHKVTEMGQEVTMRCQPILGHNTVFWYRQTMMQGLELLAYFRNRAPLDDSGMPKDRFSAEMPDATLATLKIQPSEPRDSAVYFCASGTLTSGREGSYNEQFFGPGTRLTVL.

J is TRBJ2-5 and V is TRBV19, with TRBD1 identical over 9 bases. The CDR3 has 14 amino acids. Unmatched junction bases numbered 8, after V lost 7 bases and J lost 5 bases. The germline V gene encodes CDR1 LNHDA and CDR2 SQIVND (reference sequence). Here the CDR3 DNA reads TGTGCCAGTAAGAACAGGGGGCTTCCGGAGACCCAGTACTTC. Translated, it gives CASKNRGLPETQYF.